Below, 5 T cell receptor beta chains from the same sample are listed, as sequenced in a study of Ad26.COV2.S vaccination and SARS-CoV-2 variants. The treatment is: some 19 received Ad26.COV2.S at low or high dose, single or two shots; about five received placebo; per-sample allocation not given. Samples came from day 63 after the first vaccine or placebo injection. Libraries were prepared by immunoSEQ multiplex PCR; TCRdb keeps only in-frame clonotypes and omits some of them. The sample holds approximately 280,000 clones; over 75% are singletons and the top ten take around 3.5%. Source: peripheral blood, taken in a trial of Ad26.COV2.S vaccine versus placebo. The receptors originated from a person between 18 and 65 years old who received the Ad26.COV2.S COVID-19 vaccine or a placebo.

This clone has just a few counts. The V gene is TRBV15, the J gene TRBJ2-1; no clear D. Germline assignment: CDR1 LNHNV and CDR2 YYDKDF (reference sequence). Trimming removed 0 bases at V and 7 bases at J, with 7 bases between. The CDR3 has 13 amino acids. In nucleotides, the CDR3 is TGTGCCACCAGCAGAGATCCCACGAATGAGCAGTTCTTC. Translated, it gives CATSRDPTNEQFF.

The chain couples TRBV7-2 to TRBJ2-7; D is perhaps TRBD1 (6 bases). Trimming took off 5 bases at V and 6 bases at J, with 23 bases between the two ends. The length of the CDR3 is 16 residues. Germline CDR1 and CDR2: SGHTA and FQGNSA. The DNA of the CDR3 is TGTGCCAGCAGCCTCATGCTGGGTACAGGGAACTCCGAGCAGTACTTC. This sequence encodes CASSLMLGTGNSEQYF.

This sequence joins TRBV6-2 or TRBV6-3 and TRBJ2-2; D remains unclear. V was pared by 2 bases and J by 1 base, with 8 bases between. The germline gives CDR1 MNHEY, CDR2 SVGEGT. The CDR3 contains 15 residues. For the CDR3, the DNA is TGTGCCAGCAGTTACGCGGTGGGGAACACCGGGGAGCTGTTTTTT. Translating it yields CASSYAVGNTGELFF.

The rearrangement uses TRBV6-5 and TRBJ2-7; 9 bases fit TRBD1. Trimming at V came to 0 bases and at J to 4 bases, leaving 4 bases not matched to a gene. Germline V gene sequence: CDR1 MNHEY, CDR2 SVGAGI. This CDR3 region has 15 residues. CDR3 amino acids: CASSYSWTGDYEQYF. The CDR3 DNA reads TGTGCCAGCAGTTACTCTTGGACAGGGGATTACGAGCAGTACTTC.

The rearrangement links TRBV9 to TRBJ2-1; 8 bases fit TRBD2. The germline gives CDR1 SGDLS, CDR2 YYNGEE. J gave up 6 bases and V 0 bases, and 2 bases lay outside the gene matches. The CDR3 covers 14 residues. The CDR3 nucleotides read TGTGCCAGCAGCGTAGCGGGGGGGGGCAATGAGCAGTTCTTC. Its protein product is CASSVAGGGNEQFF.